This T cell receptor (beta chain) was recovered during a study of T cell responses to AZD1222 COVID-19 vaccine. The study's findings and limits: Females outnumbered males among donors, who were mostly white British; clonal diversity was possibly underestimated.

Measured with immunoSEQ multiplex PCR; TCRdb has only the in-frame clones, and not every one. The table shows about 170,000 clones, with 87% occurring only once. V lost 3 bases to trimming and J lost 6 bases; unmatched junction nucleotides: 4. The CDR3 contains 15 residues. Germline V CDR1 and CDR2: MNHEY, SVGAGI. On this clone: Its antigen is unidentified.

The material sequenced was peripheral blood, taken on day 0 of AZD1222 vaccination. The chain combines TRBV6-5 with TRBJ1-6; TRBD1 matches 8 bases. The TCR comes from an adult in good health. The CDR3 bases are TGTGCCAGCAGTTATCGGACAGGGACTAATTCACCCCTCCACTTT. Its translation is CASSYRTGTNSPLHF.